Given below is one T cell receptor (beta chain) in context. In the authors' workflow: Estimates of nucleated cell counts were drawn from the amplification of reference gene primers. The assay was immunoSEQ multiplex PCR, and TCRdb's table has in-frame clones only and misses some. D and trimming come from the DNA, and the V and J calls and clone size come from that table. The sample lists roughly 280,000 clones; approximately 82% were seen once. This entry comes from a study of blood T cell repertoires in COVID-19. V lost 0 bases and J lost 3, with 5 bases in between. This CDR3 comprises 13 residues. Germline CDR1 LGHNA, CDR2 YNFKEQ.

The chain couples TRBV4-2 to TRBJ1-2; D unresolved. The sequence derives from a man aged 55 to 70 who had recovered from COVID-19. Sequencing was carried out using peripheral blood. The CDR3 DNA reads TGTGCCAGCAGCCAAGAGGCAGACTATGGCTACACCTTC. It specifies CASSQEADYGYTF.